This is a list of T cell receptor beta chains from one sample in a study of T cells in Graves' hyperthyroidism and ophthalmopathy. From the multiplex PCR reads, TCRdb called clonotypes with MiXCR, one entry per CDR3 protein. The sample includes hundreds of thousands of distinct CDR3 sequences, 12% to 15% seen only once; the top ten take roughly a tenth. Sequencing was performed on blood. The receptors shown here come from a woman between 18 and 30 years old with Graves' hyperthyroidism. Both conserved end residues are part of each CDR3. A D gene is named only where the DNA matches it firmly. Some rows mark clone size as missing; the rest say once, few, many or name a class of expanded clone.

d_call,cdr3_length,j_call,v_call,clone_size,cdr3_nt,cdr3_aa
TRBD2,15,TRBJ2-3,TRBV11-3,.,TGTGCCAGCAGCCCGGGGGGGATGTCAGGGGATACGCAGTATTTT,CASSPGGMSGDTQYF
.,12,TRBJ1-1,TRBV30,many,TGTGCCTGGAGTTCTTGGGCGACTGAAGCTTTCTTT,CAWSSWATEAFF
.,15,TRBJ1-1,TRBV12-3/TRBV12-4,.,TGTGCCAGCAGGGTGTGGGGGGGTGATGACACTGAAGCTTTCTTT,CASRVWGGDDTEAFF
.,13,TRBJ1-1,TRBV6-5,.,TGTGCCAGCGGTTACCGGGCAAACACTGAAGCTTTCTTT,CASGYRANTEAFF
TRBD1,15,TRBJ1-1,TRBV20-1,many,TGCAGTGCTAGAGATGAAGGCAGGGGGGTGACTGAAGCTTTCTTT,CSARDEGRGVTEAFF
TRBD2,16,TRBJ2-1,TRBV4-3,many,TGCGCCAGCAGCCAAGTTGCGGGAGGGCCCTACAATGAGCAGTTCTTC,CASSQVAGGPYNEQFF
TRBD2,15,TRBJ2-2,TRBV7-9,many,TGTGCCAGCAACCCTAGCGGAGCGAACACCGGGGAGCTGTTTTTT,CASNPSGANTGELFF
.,15,TRBJ2-7,TRBV11-2,few,TGTGCCAGCAGCGTCCTAACGGGCGGGCGGTACGAGCAGTACTTC,CASSVLTGGRYEQYF
.,18,TRBJ1-1,TRBV12-5,many,TGTGCTAGTGGTTTGCCAAGACCGAGTCGGGGGGGGGACACTGAAGCTTTCTTT,CASGLPRPSRGGDTEAFF
.,14,TRBJ2-6,TRBV6-2/TRBV6-3,few,TGTGCCAGCAGTTACCCGGCTGGGGCCAACGTCCTGACTTTC,CASSYPAGANVLTF